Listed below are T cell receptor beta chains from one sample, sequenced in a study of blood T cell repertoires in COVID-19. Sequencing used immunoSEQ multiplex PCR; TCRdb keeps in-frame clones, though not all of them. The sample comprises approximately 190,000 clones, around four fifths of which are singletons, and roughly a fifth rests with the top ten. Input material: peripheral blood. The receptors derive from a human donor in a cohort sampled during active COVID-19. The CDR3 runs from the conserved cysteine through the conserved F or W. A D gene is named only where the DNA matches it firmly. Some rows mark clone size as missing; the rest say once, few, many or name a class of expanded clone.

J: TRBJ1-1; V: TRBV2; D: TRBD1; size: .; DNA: TGTGCCAGCGGACTGGACAGGGTGAACACTGAAGCTTTCTTT; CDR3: CASGLDRVNTEAFF
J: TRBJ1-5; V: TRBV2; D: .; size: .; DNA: TGTGCCAGCAGCCAGGGATTAGGCAATCAGCCCCAGCATTTT; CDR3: CASSQGLGNQPQHF
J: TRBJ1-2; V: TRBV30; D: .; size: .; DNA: TGTGCCTGGAGGACGAGGATCTATGGCTACACCTTC; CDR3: CAWRTRIYGYTF
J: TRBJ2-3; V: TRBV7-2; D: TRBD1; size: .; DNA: TGTGCCAGCAGCGGACAGGGGGGGAGCACAGATACGCAGTATTTT; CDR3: CASSGQGGSTDTQYF
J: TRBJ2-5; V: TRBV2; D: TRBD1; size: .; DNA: TGTGCCAGCAACGGACAGGGCGTGGGAGAGACCCAGTACTTC; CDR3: CASNGQGVGETQYF
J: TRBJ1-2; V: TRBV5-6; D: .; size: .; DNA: TGTGCCAGCAGCTTTACGAGTAACTATGGCTACACCTTC; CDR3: CASSFTSNYGYTF
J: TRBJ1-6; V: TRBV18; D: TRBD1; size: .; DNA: TGTGCCAGCTCGACAGGGACAGGGGTGTCACCCCTCCACTTT; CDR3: CASSTGTGVSPLHF
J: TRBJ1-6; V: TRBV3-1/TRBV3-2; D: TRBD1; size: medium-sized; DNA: TGTGCCAGCAGCCAAGGAGGGACAGGGGCGCGATCACCCCTCCACTTT; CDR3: CASSQGGTGARSPLHF
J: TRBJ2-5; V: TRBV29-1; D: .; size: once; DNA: TGCAGCGTAGAGAGGGAATGGAAGACCCAGTACTTC; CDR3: CSVEREWKTQYF
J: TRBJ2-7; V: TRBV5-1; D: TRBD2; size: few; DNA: TGCGCCAGCAGCGGAGGACTAGCGGGAGTCTCTAAGTTTTGGTCCTACGAGCAGTACTTC; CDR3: CASSGGLAGVSKFWSYEQYF
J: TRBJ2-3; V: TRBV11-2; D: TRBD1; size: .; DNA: TGTGCCAGCAGCTCACGGGACAGATCCACAGATACGCAGTATTTT; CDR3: CASSSRDRSTDTQYF
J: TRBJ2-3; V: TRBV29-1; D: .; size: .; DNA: TGCAGCGTTGACGTGACAGGTAACACAGATACGCAGTATTTT; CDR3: CSVDVTGNTDTQYF
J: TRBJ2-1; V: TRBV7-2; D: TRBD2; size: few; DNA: TGTGCCAGCAGCTTAGGTTTGCGGGGGTCACTAAATGAGCAGTTCTTC; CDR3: CASSLGLRGSLNEQFF
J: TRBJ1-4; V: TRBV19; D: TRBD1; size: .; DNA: TGTGCCAGTAGTATTACCCCCCAGGGGGCTGAAAAACTGTTTTTT; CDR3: CASSITPQGAEKLFF
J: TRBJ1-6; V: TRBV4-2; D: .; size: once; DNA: TGTGCCAGCAGCCAATTTGTCTTGGACAGAACAAATTCACCCCTCCACTTT; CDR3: CASSQFVLDRTNSPLHF
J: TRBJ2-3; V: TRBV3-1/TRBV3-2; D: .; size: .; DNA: TGTGCCAGCAGCCAAGGACAGTTCACAGATACGCAGTATTTT; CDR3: CASSQGQFTDTQYF
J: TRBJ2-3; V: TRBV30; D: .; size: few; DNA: TGTGCCTGGGGCCCCCGGGCAGATACGCAGTATTTT; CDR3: CAWGPRADTQYF
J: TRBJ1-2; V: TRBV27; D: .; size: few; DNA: TGTGCCAGCAGTTTTTGGGGGGGCAGAGGCTACACCTTC; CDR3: CASSFWGGRGYTF
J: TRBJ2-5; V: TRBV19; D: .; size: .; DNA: TGTGCCAGTAGTACGCCCGCGCAGACCCAGTACTTC; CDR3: CASSTPAQTQYF
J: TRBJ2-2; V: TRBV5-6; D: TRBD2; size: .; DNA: TGTGCCAGCAGCTTTTATAGCGGGGCGCGTACCGGGGAGCTGTTTTTT; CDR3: CASSFYSGARTGELFF
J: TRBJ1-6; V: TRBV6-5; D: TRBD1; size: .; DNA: TGTGCCAGCCGACAGGGCCGGGATAATTCACCCCTCCACTTT; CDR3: CASRQGRDNSPLHF
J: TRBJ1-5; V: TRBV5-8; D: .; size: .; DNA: TGTGCCAGCAGCCTAAAGACAGGCGGGCGAAGCAATCAGCCCCAGCATTTT; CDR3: CASSLKTGGRSNQPQHF
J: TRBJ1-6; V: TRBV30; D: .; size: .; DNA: TGTGCCTGGAGTGTTGGGAGCTCCTATAATTCACCCCTCCACTTT; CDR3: CAWSVGSSYNSPLHF
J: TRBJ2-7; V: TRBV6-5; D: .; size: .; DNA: TGTGCCAGCAGCGGGACCTACGAGCAGTACTTC; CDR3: CASSGTYEQYF
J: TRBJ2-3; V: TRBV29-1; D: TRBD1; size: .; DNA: TGCAGCGTTGGGGACAGTCTATTTCGGGATACGCAGTATTTT; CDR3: CSVGDSLFRDTQYF
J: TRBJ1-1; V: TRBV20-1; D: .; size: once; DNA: TGCAGTGCTAGTGTGGCAGATCTCGAAGCTTTCTTT; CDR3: CSASVADLEAFF
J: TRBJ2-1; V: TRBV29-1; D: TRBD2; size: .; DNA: TGCAGCGTTTTAGGACTAGCGGACAATGAGCAGTTCTTC; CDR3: CSVLGLADNEQFF
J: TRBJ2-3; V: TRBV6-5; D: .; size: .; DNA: TGTGCCAGCAGTTACTCGTCGACAGATACGCAGTATTTT; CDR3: CASSYSSTDTQYF
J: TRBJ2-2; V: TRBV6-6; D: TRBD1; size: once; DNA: TGTGCCAGCAGGGGGACAGGGGAGACCGGGGAGCTGTTTTTT; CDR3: CASRGTGETGELFF
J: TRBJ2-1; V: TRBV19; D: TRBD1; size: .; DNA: TGTGCCAGTAGAACCCAGGGGGATCACAATGAGCAGTTCTTC; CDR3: CASRTQGDHNEQFF
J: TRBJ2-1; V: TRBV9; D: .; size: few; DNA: TGTGCCAGCAGCTCCGAGGGGGAGAGCTCCTACAATGAGCAGTTCTTC; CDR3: CASSSEGESSYNEQFF
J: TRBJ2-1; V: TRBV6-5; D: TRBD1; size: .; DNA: TGTGCCAGCAGCCAGGCCGGGACAGGGAATGAGCAGTTCTTC; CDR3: CASSQAGTGNEQFF
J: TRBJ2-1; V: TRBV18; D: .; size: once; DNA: TGTGCCAGCTCACCTAACAGGGAGCAGTTCTTC; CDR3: CASSPNREQFF
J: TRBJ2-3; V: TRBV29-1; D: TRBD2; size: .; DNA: TGCAGCGTCATGGGACTAGCGGGCACTAGCACAGATACGCAGTATTTT; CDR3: CSVMGLAGTSTDTQYF